The 5 T cell receptor beta chains below all came from one sample that was sequenced in a study of blood T cells in healthy people across ages. A second roughly 6 to 12 cycle PCR used barcoded and J-beta primers. TCRdb re-derived calls from the 5' RACE reads in MiXCR, one entry per CDR3 protein. The sample includes 270,000 or so distinct CDR3 sequences, around 27% seen only once; the top ten take around 29%. The sample comprised blood. The origin of the receptors is an older woman in good health.

This clonotype was found a few times. A read error may produce the germline difference seen at one junction end. V is TRBV12-3 or TRBV12-4 and J is TRBJ2-1; D perhaps matches TRBD1 (7 bases). The CDR3 has 16 amino acids. CDR3 loop: CTSSSLQGEAHNEQFF. The CDR3 DNA follows: TGTACCAGCAGCTCCCTTCAGGGGGAGGCCCACAATGAGCAGTTCTTC.

In this sample, this clonotype turned up a few times. The chain is built from TRBV6-1 and TRBJ2-5; TRBD2 matches at 8 bases. This CDR3 is built from 15 residues. The germline CDR1 and CDR2 sequences are MNHNS and SASEGT. The junction had 9 bases not matched to a gene; V was cut back by 8 bases and J by 1 base. CDR3 sequence reads: CASFIGGGRQETQYF. The CDR3 DNA reads TGTGCCAGCTTTATCGGCGGGGGGCGCCAAGAGACCCAGTACTTC.

This rearrangement joins TRBV6-1 to TRBJ2-5; D possibly corresponds to TRBD1 (5 bases). This CDR3 has 15 residues. Between the trimmed V and J ends, which lost 0 bases and 11 bases, there was a span of 19 bases. Germline V gives CDR1 MNHNS, CDR2 SASEGT. In nucleotides, the CDR3 is TGTGCCAGCAGTGAAGCGCTTACAGGTTCTTTTGAGCAGTACTTC. Translated, it gives CASSEALTGSFEQYF.

V and J are TRBV9 and TRBJ2-2; 7 bases are shared with TRBD2. Germline values: CDR1 SGDLS, CDR2 YYNGEE. The CDR3 length is 13 residues. V gave up 4 bases and J gave up 5 bases; unmatched junction bases: 2. CDR3 bases: TGTGCCAGCAGCTGGGGGGGAACCGGGGAGCTGTTTTTT. Translation: CASSWGGTGELFF.

This sequence joins TRBV6-5 and TRBJ1-2; 9 bases align to TRBD1. The CDR3 extends over 13 amino acids. Germline trimming cut 8 bases from V and 7 bases from J; bases unmatched to any gene: 8. Germline values: CDR1 MNHEY, CDR2 SVGAGI. CDR3 bases: TGTGCCAGCGGAACAGGGGGCGCCGGTGGCTACACCTTC. Protein: CASGTGGAGGYTF.